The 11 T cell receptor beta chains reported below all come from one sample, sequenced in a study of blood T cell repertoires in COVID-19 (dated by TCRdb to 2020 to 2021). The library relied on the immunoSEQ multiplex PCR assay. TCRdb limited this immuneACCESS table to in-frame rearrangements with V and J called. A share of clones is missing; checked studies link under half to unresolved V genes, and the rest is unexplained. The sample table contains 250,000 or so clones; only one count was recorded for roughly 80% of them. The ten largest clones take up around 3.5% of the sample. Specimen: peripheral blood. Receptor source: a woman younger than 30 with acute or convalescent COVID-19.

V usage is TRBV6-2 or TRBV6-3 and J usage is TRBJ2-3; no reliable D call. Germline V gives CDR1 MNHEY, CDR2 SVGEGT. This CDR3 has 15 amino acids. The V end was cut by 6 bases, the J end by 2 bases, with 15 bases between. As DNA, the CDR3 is TGTGCCAGCAGCCCGTATAGCAGAAACACAGATACGCAGTATTTT. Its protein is CASSPYSRNTDTQYF.

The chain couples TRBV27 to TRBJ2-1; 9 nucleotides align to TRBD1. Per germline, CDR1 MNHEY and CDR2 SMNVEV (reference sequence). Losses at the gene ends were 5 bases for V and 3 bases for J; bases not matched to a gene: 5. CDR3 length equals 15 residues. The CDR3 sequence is CASSRGQGLYNEQFF. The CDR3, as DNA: TGTGCCAGCAGTCGAGGACAGGGGCTCTACAATGAGCAGTTCTTC.

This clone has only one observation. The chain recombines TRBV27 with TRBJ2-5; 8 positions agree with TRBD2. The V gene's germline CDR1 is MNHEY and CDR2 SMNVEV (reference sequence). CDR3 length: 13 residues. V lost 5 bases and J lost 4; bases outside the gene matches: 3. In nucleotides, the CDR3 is TGTGCCAGCAGTCCGGGACTAGGAGAGACCCAGTACTTC. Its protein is CASSPGLGETQYF.

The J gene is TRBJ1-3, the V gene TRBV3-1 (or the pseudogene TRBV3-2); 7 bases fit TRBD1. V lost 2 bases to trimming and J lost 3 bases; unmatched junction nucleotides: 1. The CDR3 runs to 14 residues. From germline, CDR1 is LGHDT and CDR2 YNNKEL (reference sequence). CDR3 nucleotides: TGTGCCAGCAGCCAATACAGGGGTGGAAACACCATATATTTT. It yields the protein CASSQYRGGNTIYF.

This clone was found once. This CDR3 is CASSLGRGGEQFF. For the CDR3, the DNA is TGTGCCAGCAGCTTAGGAAGGGGAGGCGAGCAGTTCTTC. This sequence joins TRBV7-9 and TRBJ2-1, with a tentative D call TRBD2 (6 bases). The ends were cut back, 1 base at V and 10 bases at J, with 11 bases in the middle. This CDR3 region has 13 residues. Per germline, CDR1 SEHNR and CDR2 FQNEAQ (reference sequence). Drawing the rest from reference TRBV7-9 and TRBJ2-1, the complete variable domain is DTGVSQNPRHKITKRGQNVTFRCDPISEHNRLYWYRQTLGQGPEFLTYFQNEAQLEKSRLLSDRFSAERPKGSFSTLEIQRTEQGDSAMYLCASSLGRGGEQFFGPGTRLTVL.

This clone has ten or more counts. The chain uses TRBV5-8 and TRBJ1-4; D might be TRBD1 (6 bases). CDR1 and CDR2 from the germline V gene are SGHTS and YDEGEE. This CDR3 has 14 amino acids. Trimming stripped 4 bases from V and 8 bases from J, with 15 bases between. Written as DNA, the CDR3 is TGTGCCAGCAGCCGTCAGGGGAGCGCGGAAAAACTGTTTTTT. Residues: CASSRQGSAEKLFF.

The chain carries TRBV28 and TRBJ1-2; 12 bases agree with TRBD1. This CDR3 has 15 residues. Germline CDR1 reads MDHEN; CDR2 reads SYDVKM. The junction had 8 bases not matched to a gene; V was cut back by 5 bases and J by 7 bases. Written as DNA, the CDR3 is TGTGCCAGCAGTCAACCGGGACAGGGGGCTCGTGGCTACACCTTC. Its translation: CASSQPGQGARGYTF.

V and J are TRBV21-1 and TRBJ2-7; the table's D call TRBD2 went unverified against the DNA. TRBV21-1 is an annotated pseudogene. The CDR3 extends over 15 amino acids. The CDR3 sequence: CASSKETWRSYEQYF. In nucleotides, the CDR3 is TGTGCCAGCAGCAAAGAAACATGGAGGTCCTACGAGCAGTACTTC.

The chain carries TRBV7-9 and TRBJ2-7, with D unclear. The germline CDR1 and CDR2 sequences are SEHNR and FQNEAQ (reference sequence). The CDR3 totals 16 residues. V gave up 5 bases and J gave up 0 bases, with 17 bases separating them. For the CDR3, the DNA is TGTGCCAGCAGCCAGACCCCCGAGACAAGCTCCTACGAGCAGTACTTC. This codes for CASSQTPETSSYEQYF. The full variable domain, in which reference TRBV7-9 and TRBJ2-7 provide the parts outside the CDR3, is DTGVSQNPRHKITKRGQNVTFRCDPISEHNRLYWYRQTLGQGPEFLTYFQNEAQLEKSRLLSDRFSAERPKGSFSTLEIQRTEQGDSAMYLCASSQTPETSSYEQYFGPGTRLTVT.

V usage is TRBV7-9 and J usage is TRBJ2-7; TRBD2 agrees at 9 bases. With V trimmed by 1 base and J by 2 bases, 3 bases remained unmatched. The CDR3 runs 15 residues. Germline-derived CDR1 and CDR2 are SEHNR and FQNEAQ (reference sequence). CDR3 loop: CASSLEASGTYEQYF. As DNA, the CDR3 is TGTGCCAGCAGCTTAGAGGCTAGCGGGACCTACGAGCAGTACTTC.

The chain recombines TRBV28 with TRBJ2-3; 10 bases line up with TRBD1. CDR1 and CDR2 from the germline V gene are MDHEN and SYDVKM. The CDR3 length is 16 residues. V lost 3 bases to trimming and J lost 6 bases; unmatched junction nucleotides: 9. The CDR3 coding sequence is TGTGCCAGCAGTTTCGGCGGGACAGGGGCCCACGATACGCAGTATTTT. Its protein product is CASSFGGTGAHDTQYF.